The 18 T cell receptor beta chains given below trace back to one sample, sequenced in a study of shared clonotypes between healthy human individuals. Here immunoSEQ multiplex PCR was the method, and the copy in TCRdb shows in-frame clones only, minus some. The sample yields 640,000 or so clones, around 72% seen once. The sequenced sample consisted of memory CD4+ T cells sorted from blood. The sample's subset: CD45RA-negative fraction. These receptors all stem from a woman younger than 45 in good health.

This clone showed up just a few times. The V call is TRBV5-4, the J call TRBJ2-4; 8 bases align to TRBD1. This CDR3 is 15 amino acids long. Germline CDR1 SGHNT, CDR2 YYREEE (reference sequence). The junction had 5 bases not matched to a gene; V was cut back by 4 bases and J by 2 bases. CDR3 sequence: CASSRAGGPKNIQYF. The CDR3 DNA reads TGTGCCAGCAGCCGGGCAGGGGGCCCCAAAAACATTCAGTACTTC.

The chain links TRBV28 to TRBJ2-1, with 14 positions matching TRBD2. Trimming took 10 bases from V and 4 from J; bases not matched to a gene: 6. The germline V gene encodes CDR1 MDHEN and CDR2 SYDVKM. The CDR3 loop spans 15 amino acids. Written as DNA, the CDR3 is TGTGCCACAAGGACTAGCGGGAGGTCTTACAATGAGCAGTTCTTC. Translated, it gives CATRTSGRSYNEQFF.

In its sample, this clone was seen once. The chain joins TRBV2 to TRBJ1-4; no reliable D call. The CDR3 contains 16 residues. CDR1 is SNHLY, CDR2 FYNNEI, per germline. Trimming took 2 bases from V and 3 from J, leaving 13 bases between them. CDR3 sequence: CASSELGSRANEKLFF. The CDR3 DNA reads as TGTGCCAGCAGTGAACTGGGCTCGAGGGCTAATGAAAAACTGTTTTTT.

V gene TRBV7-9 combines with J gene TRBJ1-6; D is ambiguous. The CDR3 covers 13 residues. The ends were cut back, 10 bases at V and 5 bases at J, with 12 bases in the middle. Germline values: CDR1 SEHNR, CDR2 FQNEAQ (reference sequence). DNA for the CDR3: TGTGCCACCGACACCCCTGATAATTCACCCCTCCACTTT. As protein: CATDTPDNSPLHF.

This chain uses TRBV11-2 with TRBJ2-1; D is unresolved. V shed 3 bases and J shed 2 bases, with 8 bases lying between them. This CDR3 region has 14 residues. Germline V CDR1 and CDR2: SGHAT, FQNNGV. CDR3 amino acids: CASSFGLTYNEQFF. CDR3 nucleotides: TGTGCCAGCAGCTTCGGGCTCACCTACAATGAGCAGTTCTTC.

The CDR3 nucleotides read TGTGCCAGCAGACACAACTATGGCTACACCTTC. It encodes CASRHNYGYTF. This chain uses TRBV6-1 with TRBJ1-2; D is uncertain. CDR3 size: 11 residues. Looked up from germline, CDR1 is MNHNS and CDR2 is SASEGT. Between the trimmed V and J ends, which lost 6 bases and 2 bases, there was a span of 4 bases.

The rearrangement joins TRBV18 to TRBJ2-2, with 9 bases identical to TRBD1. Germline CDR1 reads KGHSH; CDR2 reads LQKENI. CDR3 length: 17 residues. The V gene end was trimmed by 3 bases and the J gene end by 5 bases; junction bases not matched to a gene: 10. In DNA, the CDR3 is TGTGCCAGCTCACCCCCCGTAGGACAGGGGAGGACCGGGGAGCTGTTTTTT. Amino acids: CASSPPVGQGRTGELFF.

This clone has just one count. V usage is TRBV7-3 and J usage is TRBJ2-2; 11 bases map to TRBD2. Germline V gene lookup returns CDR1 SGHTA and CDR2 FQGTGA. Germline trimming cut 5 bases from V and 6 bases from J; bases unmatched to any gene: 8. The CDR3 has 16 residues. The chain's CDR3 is CASSATSGSLPGELFF. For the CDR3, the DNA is TGTGCCAGCAGCGCTACTAGCGGGAGCTTACCCGGGGAGCTGTTTTTT.

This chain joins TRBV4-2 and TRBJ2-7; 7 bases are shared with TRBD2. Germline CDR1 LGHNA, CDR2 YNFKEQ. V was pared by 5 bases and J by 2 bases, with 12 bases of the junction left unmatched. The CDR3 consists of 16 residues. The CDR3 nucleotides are TGTGCCAGCAGCTTCGAGGGAGGGATTGAGACCTACGAGCAGTACTTC. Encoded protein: CASSFEGGIETYEQYF.

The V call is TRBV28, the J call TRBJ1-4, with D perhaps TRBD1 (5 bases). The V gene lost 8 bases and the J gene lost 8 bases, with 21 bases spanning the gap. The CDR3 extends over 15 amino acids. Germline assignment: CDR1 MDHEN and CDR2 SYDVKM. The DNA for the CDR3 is TGTGCCAGCGCCGCCGGGACTAGTCCTCACGAAAAACTGTTTTTT. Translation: CASAAGTSPHEKLFF.

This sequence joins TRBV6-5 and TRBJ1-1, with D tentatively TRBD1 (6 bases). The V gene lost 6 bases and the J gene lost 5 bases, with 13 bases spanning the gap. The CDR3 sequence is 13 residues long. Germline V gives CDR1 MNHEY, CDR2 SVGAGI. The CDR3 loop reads CASRDTGRTEAFF. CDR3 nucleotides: TGTGCCAGCAGGGATACAGGGCGTACTGAAGCTTTCTTT.

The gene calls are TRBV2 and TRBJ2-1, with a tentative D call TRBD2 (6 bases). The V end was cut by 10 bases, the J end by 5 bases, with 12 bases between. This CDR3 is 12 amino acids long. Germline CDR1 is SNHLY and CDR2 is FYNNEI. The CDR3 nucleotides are TGTGCCACCGCGCGGGAAAACAATGAGCAGTTCTTC. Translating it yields CATARENNEQFF.

CDR3: CASSPAAGQYGYTF. The CDR3 bases are TGTGCCAGCAGCCCCGCGGCGGGGCAATATGGCTACACCTTC. This chain connects TRBV11-2 to TRBJ1-2, with D tentatively TRBD1 (5 bases). Germline CDR1 SGHAT, CDR2 FQNNGV. The V end was cut by 5 bases, the J end by 5 bases, with 15 bases between. This CDR3 comprises 14 residues.

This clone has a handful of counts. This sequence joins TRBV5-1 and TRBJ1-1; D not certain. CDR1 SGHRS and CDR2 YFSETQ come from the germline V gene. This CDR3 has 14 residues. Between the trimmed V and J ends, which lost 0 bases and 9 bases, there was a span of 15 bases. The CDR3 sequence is CASSLERREKKAFF. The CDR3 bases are TGCGCCAGCAGCTTGGAACGTAGGGAAAAAAAAGCTTTCTTT.

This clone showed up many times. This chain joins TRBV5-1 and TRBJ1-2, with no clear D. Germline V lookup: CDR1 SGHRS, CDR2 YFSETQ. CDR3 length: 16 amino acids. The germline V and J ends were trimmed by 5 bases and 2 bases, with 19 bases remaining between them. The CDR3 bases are TGCGCCAGCAGAGTCCTTACACCCGGTTTGAACTATGGCTACACCTTC. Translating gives CASRVLTPGLNYGYTF. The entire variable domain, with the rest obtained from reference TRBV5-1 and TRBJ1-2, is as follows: KAGVTQTPRYLIKTRGQQVTLSCSPISGHRSVSWYQQTPGQGLQFLFEYFSETQRNKGNFPGRFSGRQFSNSRSEMNVSTLELGDSALYLCASRVLTPGLNYGYTFGSGTRLTVV.

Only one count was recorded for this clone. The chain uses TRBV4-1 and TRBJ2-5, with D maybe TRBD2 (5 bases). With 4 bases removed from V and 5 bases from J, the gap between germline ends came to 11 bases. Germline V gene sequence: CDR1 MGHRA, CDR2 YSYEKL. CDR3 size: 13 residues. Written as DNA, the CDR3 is TGCGCCAGCAGCCGGATCCCGGGGGAGACCCAGTACTTC. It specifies CASSRIPGETQYF.

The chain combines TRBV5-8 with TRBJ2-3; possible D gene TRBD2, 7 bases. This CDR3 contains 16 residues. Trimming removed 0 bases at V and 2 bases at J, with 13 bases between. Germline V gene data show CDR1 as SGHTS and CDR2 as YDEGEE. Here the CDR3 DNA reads TGTGCCAGCAGCTTGGAAGGCGGGGGCTCCACAGATACGCAGTATTTT. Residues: CASSLEGGGSTDTQYF.

The CDR3 bases are TGTGCCAGCAGCCAAGACGGGCGGGTTAACAATGAGCAGTTCTTC. It specifies CASSQDGRVNNEQFF. This chain connects TRBV14 to TRBJ2-1, with a weak D call TRBD2 (5 bases). The length of the CDR3 is 15 residues. V was pared by 0 bases and J by 5 bases, with 11 bases between. Germline-derived CDR1 and CDR2 are SGHDN and FVKESK.